The rows below give T cell receptor beta chains drawn from one sample of a study of cytomegalovirus exposure and HLA in healthy donors. Repertoires were generated with immunoSEQ multiplex PCR, while TCRdb's copy carries only in-frame clones and drops some. The sample yields about 130,000 clones, 50% to 75% seen once. The material sequenced was PBMCs. The receptors come from a woman between 35 and 50 years old in good health and CMV-seronegative. CDR3s include the opening cysteine and the closing phenylalanine or tryptophan. D genes are given only for firm matches. Some rows have no size entry. The others give once, few or many, or a class for an expanded clone.

j_call: TRBJ1-1; clone_size: once; v_call: TRBV7-2; d_call: -; cdr3_nt: TGTGCCAGTCTTGGGAGGGCTAACACTGAAGCTTTCTTT; cdr3_aa: CASLGRANTEAFF
j_call: TRBJ1-2; clone_size: few; v_call: TRBV7-2; d_call: -; cdr3_nt: TGTGCCAGCAGCTTAAAACAGTATGGCTACACCTTC; cdr3_aa: CASSLKQYGYTF
j_call: TRBJ1-2; clone_size: -; v_call: TRBV11-1; d_call: -; cdr3_nt: TGTGCCAGCAGCTCCCGGGGTGGCTACACCTTC; cdr3_aa: CASSSRGGYTF
j_call: TRBJ1-2; clone_size: -; v_call: TRBV19; d_call: -; cdr3_nt: TGTGCCAGTAGTATGTGGCGGCAGGGGAGCTATGGCTACACCTTC; cdr3_aa: CASSMWRQGSYGYTF
j_call: TRBJ1-1; clone_size: -; v_call: TRBV5-4; d_call: -; cdr3_nt: TGTGCCAGCAGCTTGGGGACAAAGAACACTGAAGCTTTCTTT; cdr3_aa: CASSLGTKNTEAFF
j_call: TRBJ1-2; clone_size: -; v_call: TRBV7-9; d_call: -; cdr3_nt: TGTGCCAGCAGCTTAGAACGGGGGTCCTATGGCTACACCTTC; cdr3_aa: CASSLERGSYGYTF
j_call: TRBJ2-7; clone_size: -; v_call: TRBV7-2; d_call: -; cdr3_nt: TGTGCCAGCGGGAGCTTCCCCTACGAGCAGTACTTC; cdr3_aa: CASGSFPYEQYF
j_call: TRBJ1-1; clone_size: few; v_call: TRBV7-9; d_call: -; cdr3_nt: TGTGCCAGCAGCCCAGATGGAGCCACTGAAGCTTTCTTT; cdr3_aa: CASSPDGATEAFF
j_call: TRBJ1-1; clone_size: once; v_call: TRBV9; d_call: -; cdr3_nt: TGTGCCAGCAGCGTAGGGGGGGGCCCTGAAGCTTTCTTT; cdr3_aa: CASSVGGGPEAFF
j_call: TRBJ1-1; clone_size: -; v_call: TRBV18; d_call: TRBD1; cdr3_nt: TGTGCCAGCTCACCAGGGACAGGGTGGGACACTGAAGCTTTCTTT; cdr3_aa: CASSPGTGWDTEAFF
j_call: TRBJ1-2; clone_size: -; v_call: TRBV4-2; d_call: TRBD1; cdr3_nt: TGTGCCAGCAGCCAGGCTCCACAGGGGGGGGACTATGGCTACACCTTC; cdr3_aa: CASSQAPQGGDYGYTF
j_call: TRBJ1-3; clone_size: many; v_call: TRBV4-2; d_call: -; cdr3_nt: TGTGCCAGCAGCCAAGAGGCAGTAAACGAATCTGGAAACACCATATATTTT; cdr3_aa: CASSQEAVNESGNTIYF
j_call: TRBJ2-2; clone_size: -; v_call: TRBV7-7; d_call: -; cdr3_nt: TGTGCCAGCAGCTCTTCGGCGGGACCTAACACCGGGGAGCTGTTTTTT; cdr3_aa: CASSSSAGPNTGELFF
j_call: TRBJ1-2; clone_size: few; v_call: TRBV19; d_call: TRBD1; cdr3_nt: TGTGCCAGTAACTTGGGCACAGGGGCGTTAGGCGGCTACACCTTC; cdr3_aa: CASNLGTGALGGYTF
j_call: TRBJ2-1; clone_size: -; v_call: TRBV9; d_call: TRBD1; cdr3_nt: TGTGCCAGCACCCGTCCCGGGACAGGGAACAATGAGCAGTTCTTC; cdr3_aa: CASTRPGTGNNEQFF
j_call: TRBJ1-2; clone_size: -; v_call: TRBV4-3; d_call: -; cdr3_nt: TGCGCCAGCAGCCATGCAACAGGGTCTGGGGGCTACACCTTC; cdr3_aa: CASSHATGSGGYTF
j_call: TRBJ2-6; clone_size: few; v_call: TRBV15; d_call: -; cdr3_nt: TGTGCCACCCCCGCGGGGGTCCAGGGGGCGTATTCTGGGGCCAACGTCCTGACTTTC; cdr3_aa: CATPAGVQGAYSGANVLTF
j_call: TRBJ2-1; clone_size: -; v_call: TRBV4-2; d_call: TRBD2; cdr3_nt: TGTGCCAGCAGCCAACGGGGGGGCCCGGACGATGAGCAGTTCTTC; cdr3_aa: CASSQRGGPDDEQFF
j_call: TRBJ1-6; clone_size: few; v_call: TRBV2; d_call: TRBD1; cdr3_nt: TGTGCCAGCAGTGAAGGGGACAGGGGCCCACCCCTCCACTTT; cdr3_aa: CASSEGDRGPPLHF
j_call: TRBJ2-2; clone_size: -; v_call: TRBV6-5; d_call: -; cdr3_nt: TGTGCCAGCAGTTATATCAGCGGGGAGCTGTTTTTT; cdr3_aa: CASSYISGELFF
j_call: TRBJ1-4; clone_size: few; v_call: TRBV11-2; d_call: -; cdr3_nt: TGTGCCAGCAGGACCCCGGGACACTATAATGAAAAACTGTTTTTT; cdr3_aa: CASRTPGHYNEKLFF
j_call: TRBJ2-5; clone_size: -; v_call: TRBV9; d_call: -; cdr3_nt: TGTGCCAGCAGCGTAGGCGTGGAGTCGGAGACCCAGTACTTC; cdr3_aa: CASSVGVESETQYF
j_call: TRBJ2-5; clone_size: -; v_call: TRBV9; d_call: TRBD2; cdr3_nt: TGTGCCAGCAGCGTAGACGGGGGGTACCAAGAGACCCAGTACTTC; cdr3_aa: CASSVDGGYQETQYF
j_call: TRBJ2-2; clone_size: -; v_call: TRBV9; d_call: -; cdr3_nt: TGTGCCAGCAGGTCAGAAGGGAGCACCGGGGAGCTGTTTTTT; cdr3_aa: CASRSEGSTGELFF
j_call: TRBJ1-6; clone_size: once; v_call: TRBV7-2; d_call: TRBD1; cdr3_nt: TGTGCCAGCAGCCGGGACAGCTATAATTCACCCCTCCACTTT; cdr3_aa: CASSRDSYNSPLHF
j_call: TRBJ1-1; clone_size: -; v_call: TRBV4-1; d_call: TRBD1; cdr3_nt: TGCGCCAGCAGCCAGGGTCAGGGGGCTACTGAAGCTTTCTTT; cdr3_aa: CASSQGQGATEAFF
j_call: TRBJ1-4; clone_size: few; v_call: TRBV6-5; d_call: -; cdr3_nt: TGTGCCAGCAGTACAGAACAGGGAAAACTGTTTTTT; cdr3_aa: CASSTEQGKLFF
j_call: TRBJ2-7; clone_size: many; v_call: TRBV7-2; d_call: -; cdr3_nt: TGTGCCAGCAGCCACCCCGGGGGGCGCGAGCAGTACTTC; cdr3_aa: CASSHPGGREQYF
j_call: TRBJ1-1; clone_size: -; v_call: TRBV19; d_call: -; cdr3_nt: TGTGCCAGTAGTCAAGAAAGGAGGAGCACTGAAGCTTTCTTT; cdr3_aa: CASSQERRSTEAFF
j_call: TRBJ1-5; clone_size: -; v_call: TRBV7-9; d_call: TRBD1; cdr3_nt: TGTGCCAGCAGCTTAGGGGACAGTAGCAATCAGCCCCAGCATTTT; cdr3_aa: CASSLGDSSNQPQHF
j_call: TRBJ2-1; clone_size: -; v_call: TRBV5-1; d_call: TRBD2; cdr3_nt: TGCGCCAGCAGCGGGACTAGCGGGGGAAATGAGCAGTTCTTC; cdr3_aa: CASSGTSGGNEQFF
j_call: TRBJ2-7; clone_size: -; v_call: TRBV7-2; d_call: -; cdr3_nt: TGTGCCAGCAGCTTAGCGGGTAGCGAGAAAGGCGAGCAGTACTTC; cdr3_aa: CASSLAGSEKGEQYF
j_call: TRBJ2-1; clone_size: -; v_call: TRBV15; d_call: -; cdr3_nt: TGTGCCACCAGCCGGGGACACGGGATCTACAATGAGCAGTTCTTC; cdr3_aa: CATSRGHGIYNEQFF
j_call: TRBJ2-7; clone_size: -; v_call: TRBV13; d_call: TRBD1; cdr3_nt: TGTGCCAGCAGCTCAACAAGGACAGGGGGCAAGCACGAGCAGTACTTC; cdr3_aa: CASSSTRTGGKHEQYF
j_call: TRBJ2-2; clone_size: -; v_call: TRBV2; d_call: TRBD1; cdr3_nt: TGTGCCAGCAGTGTTGACAGGGCCGTCACCGGGGAGCTGTTTTTT; cdr3_aa: CASSVDRAVTGELFF
j_call: TRBJ1-3; clone_size: -; v_call: TRBV9; d_call: -; cdr3_nt: TGTGCCAGCAGCGTAGAGGGGGGGGACACCATATATTTT; cdr3_aa: CASSVEGGDTIYF
j_call: TRBJ2-2; clone_size: -; v_call: TRBV7-9; d_call: TRBD1; cdr3_nt: TGTGCCATCTCACAGGGGGCGAACACCGGGGAGCTGTTTTTT; cdr3_aa: CAISQGANTGELFF
j_call: TRBJ2-7; clone_size: -; v_call: TRBV7-9; d_call: TRBD1; cdr3_nt: TGTGCCAGCAGTCGTAAAGGGGCCGGACAGGTCCTCTCCTACGAGCAGTACTTC; cdr3_aa: CASSRKGAGQVLSYEQYF
j_call: TRBJ1-1; clone_size: few; v_call: TRBV30; d_call: TRBD1; cdr3_nt: TGTGCCTGCCACAGGGGCACTGAAGCTTTCTTT; cdr3_aa: CACHRGTEAFF
j_call: TRBJ2-5; clone_size: -; v_call: TRBV18; d_call: TRBD2; cdr3_nt: TGTGCCAGCTCACCATATGCCGGGACTAGCGGGGCCCAAGAGACCCAGTACTTC; cdr3_aa: CASSPYAGTSGAQETQYF
j_call: TRBJ2-1; clone_size: few; v_call: TRBV7-8; d_call: TRBD1; cdr3_nt: TGTGCCAGCACCCCGGACAGGGAAGGGGATGAGCAGTTCTTC; cdr3_aa: CASTPDREGDEQFF
j_call: TRBJ2-1; clone_size: -; v_call: TRBV4-2; d_call: TRBD2; cdr3_nt: TGTGCCAGCAGCCAAGCGGGGGGTGTGGATGAGCAGTTCTTC; cdr3_aa: CASSQAGGVDEQFF
j_call: TRBJ2-5; clone_size: -; v_call: TRBV4-1; d_call: TRBD1; cdr3_nt: TGCGCCAGCAGCAAAGGACAGGGAGAGACCCAGTACTTC; cdr3_aa: CASSKGQGETQYF
j_call: TRBJ2-3; clone_size: -; v_call: TRBV2; d_call: -; cdr3_nt: TGTGCCAGCGTCAGGAGGGGCGCAGGGGATACGCAGTATTTT; cdr3_aa: CASVRRGAGDTQYF
j_call: TRBJ2-3; clone_size: -; v_call: TRBV19; d_call: -; cdr3_nt: TGTGCCAGTAGCCATAGCGGACGAACCACAGATACGCAGTATTTT; cdr3_aa: CASSHSGRTTDTQYF
j_call: TRBJ2-2; clone_size: -; v_call: TRBV4-3; d_call: -; cdr3_nt: TGCGCCAGCAGCCAAGATAATGCGGTCACCGGGGAGCTGTTTTTT; cdr3_aa: CASSQDNAVTGELFF
j_call: TRBJ2-2; clone_size: -; v_call: TRBV19; d_call: -; cdr3_nt: TGTGCCAGTAGGACGTGGCAGGTTAAGGCCGGGGAGCTGTTTTTT; cdr3_aa: CASRTWQVKAGELFF
j_call: TRBJ1-2; clone_size: -; v_call: TRBV4-1; d_call: TRBD1; cdr3_nt: TGCGCCAGCAGCCCGGACAGGGGGAATGGCTACACCTTC; cdr3_aa: CASSPDRGNGYTF
j_call: TRBJ2-5; clone_size: -; v_call: TRBV5-1; d_call: -; cdr3_nt: TGCGCCAGCAGCTTGTCAGGTCAAGAGACCCAGTACTTC; cdr3_aa: CASSLSGQETQYF
j_call: TRBJ1-1; clone_size: few; v_call: TRBV6-5; d_call: -; cdr3_nt: TGTGCCAGCAGTGCTCAGGACAAGGCCGGCACTGAAGCTTTCTTT; cdr3_aa: CASSAQDKAGTEAFF
j_call: TRBJ1-2; clone_size: -; v_call: TRBV7-2; d_call: -; cdr3_nt: TGTGCCAGCAGCTTAGGCGGGAACTATGGCTACACCTTC; cdr3_aa: CASSLGGNYGYTF
j_call: TRBJ2-7; clone_size: -; v_call: TRBV28; d_call: TRBD2; cdr3_nt: TGTGCCAGCAGTGTACCCTCGGGACTATCCTACGAGCAGTACTTC; cdr3_aa: CASSVPSGLSYEQYF
j_call: TRBJ2-7; clone_size: -; v_call: TRBV19; d_call: TRBD2; cdr3_nt: TGTGCCAGTAGTTGGGGGGGGTCCGAGCAGTACTTC; cdr3_aa: CASSWGGSEQYF
j_call: TRBJ2-3; clone_size: -; v_call: TRBV30; d_call: -; cdr3_nt: TGTGCCTGGAGCGGCGGGCGGGGTAGCGCAGATACGCAGTATTTT; cdr3_aa: CAWSGGRGSADTQYF
j_call: TRBJ2-7; clone_size: -; v_call: TRBV28; d_call: -; cdr3_nt: TGTGCCAGCAGTTTACCACTCACGCCTTACGAGCAGTACTTC; cdr3_aa: CASSLPLTPYEQYF
j_call: TRBJ1-5; clone_size: -; v_call: TRBV5-4; d_call: TRBD1; cdr3_nt: TGTGCCAGCAGCTCGGGACAGGGTGGCAATCAGCCCCAGCATTTT; cdr3_aa: CASSSGQGGNQPQHF
j_call: TRBJ2-3; clone_size: -; v_call: TRBV5-1; d_call: TRBD2; cdr3_nt: TGCGCCAGCAGCTTGTTAATAGCGGGGTCATCAGATACGCAGTATTTT; cdr3_aa: CASSLLIAGSSDTQYF
j_call: TRBJ2-7; clone_size: -; v_call: TRBV4-1; d_call: TRBD1; cdr3_nt: TGCGCCAGCAGCCCAGACAGGGCCTACGAGCAGTACTTC; cdr3_aa: CASSPDRAYEQYF
j_call: TRBJ1-1; clone_size: few; v_call: TRBV18; d_call: -; cdr3_nt: TGTGCCAGCTCACCAGAGACAGTGAACACTGAAGCTTTCTTT; cdr3_aa: CASSPETVNTEAFF
j_call: TRBJ2-1; clone_size: few; v_call: TRBV23-1; d_call: -; cdr3_nt: TGCGCCAGCAGTCAATCAGGGGGGGCAGGTTTTTACAATGAGCAGTTCTTC; cdr3_aa: CASSQSGGAGFYNEQFF